The rows below give T cell receptor beta chains drawn from one sample of a study of T cell changes during pregnancy in multiple sclerosis. Produced via immunoSEQ multiplex PCR; TCRdb's table is partial and in-frame only. Among 50,000 to 65,000 clones listed, around 96% were seen once. The material was CD8+ T cells from peripheral blood mononuclear cells, obtained after pregnancy. The origin of the receptors is a female donor with multiple sclerosis, enrolled in a pregnancy study. Both conserved end residues are part of each CDR3. A D gene is named only where the DNA matches it firmly. Size tells how often a clone was seen (once, few, many) or the class of an expanded clone, and some rows leave it out.

v_call	cdr3_length	j_call	clone_size	d_call	cdr3_nt	cdr3_aa
TRBV9	15	TRBJ1-4	NA	TRBD1	TGTGCCAGCAGCACCCGGACAGGGTCTAATGAAAAACTGTTTTTT	CASSTRTGSNEKLFF
TRBV14	13	TRBJ2-1	NA	NA	TGTGCCAGCAGACAGGGAGCCAGCCTTGAGCAGTTCTTC	CASRQGASLEQFF
TRBV7-3	16	TRBJ2-1	NA	TRBD2	TGTGCCAGCAGCCCCGGACTAGCGGGCTCCTACAATGAGCAGTTCTTC	CASSPGLAGSYNEQFF
TRBV28	14	TRBJ2-7	NA	TRBD2	TGTGCCAGCAGTTTCGTGGGGGAGGGCTACGAGCAGTACTTC	CASSFVGEGYEQYF
TRBV7-9	14	TRBJ2-3	NA	TRBD1	TGTGCCAGCAGCTTCCAAGGGACAGGGCATACGCAGTATTTT	CASSFQGTGHTQYF
TRBV5-6	17	TRBJ2-1	NA	TRBD2	TGTGCCAGCAGCCTCAGCGGGAGATCTCTTGCCTACAATGAGCAGTTCTTC	CASSLSGRSLAYNEQFF
TRBV19	15	TRBJ2-7	NA	TRBD1	TGTGCCAGTAGTGTCGGGACAGGGACCTCCTACGAGCAGTACTTC	CASSVGTGTSYEQYF
TRBV4-1	16	TRBJ1-1	NA	NA	TGCGCCAGCAGCCAAGATGGGCAGGGCATGAACACTGAAGCTTTCTTT	CASSQDGQGMNTEAFF
TRBV19	13	TRBJ2-1	NA	NA	TGTGCCAGTAGTATATCTCCTAGCAATGAGCAGTTCTTC	CASSISPSNEQFF
TRBV7-3	14	TRBJ2-2	NA	NA	TGTGCCAGCAGCTTAACAGGGGATACGGGGGAGCTGTTTTTT	CASSLTGDTGELFF
TRBV5-8	15	TRBJ2-7	NA	TRBD2	TGTGCCAGCAGCCTTCGTAGCGGGTATACCTACGAGCAGTACTTC	CASSLRSGYTYEQYF
TRBV7-2	18	TRBJ2-1	NA	NA	TGTGCCAGCAGCACCCACTCGAGAGTAACGGGGGTCCACAATGAGCAGTTCTTC	CASSTHSRVTGVHNEQFF
TRBV19	15	TRBJ2-1	NA	TRBD2	TGTGCCAGTAGTATAGGGGGACTAGCGGGAGATGAGCAGTTCTTC	CASSIGGLAGDEQFF
TRBV7-8	13	TRBJ2-1	NA	NA	TGTGCCAGCAGCTCGAGGTGGAGGGATGAGCAGTTCTTC	CASSSRWRDEQFF
TRBV27	15	TRBJ1-4	NA	NA	TGTGCCAGCAGTTTCGGGGGATCAACTAATGAAAAACTGTTTTTT	CASSFGGSTNEKLFF
TRBV5-1	16	TRBJ2-7	once	TRBD1	TGCGCCAGCAGCAGAACCCCGGGACAGGGCGCCTACGAGCAGTACTTC	CASSRTPGQGAYEQYF
TRBV10-1	17	TRBJ2-1	NA	TRBD2	TGCGCCAGCGTAACTAGCGGGAGGGATAGCTCCTACAATGAGCAGTTCTTC	CASVTSGRDSSYNEQFF
TRBV19	14	TRBJ2-7	NA	TRBD2	TGTGCCAGCGGGCTAGCGGGAGGCTCCTACGAGCAGTACTTC	CASGLAGGSYEQYF
TRBV5-4	14	TRBJ2-7	NA	NA	TGTGCCAGCAGCTTGAAAGGCGGGCGTTACGAGCAGTACTTC	CASSLKGGRYEQYF
TRBV9	14	TRBJ2-7	NA	NA	TGTGCCAGCAGCGTAGGAGACAGTCCCTACGAGCAGTACTTC	CASSVGDSPYEQYF
TRBV4-1	18	TRBJ2-5	NA	TRBD2	TGCGCCAGCAGCCAATACGGCTCGGAGGCGGGAGGGGCAGAGACCCAGTACTTC	CASSQYGSEAGGAETQYF
TRBV5-4	14	TRBJ2-1	NA	TRBD2	TGTGCCAGCAGCTTGGGACTAGCGGGAGATGAGCAGTTCTTC	CASSLGLAGDEQFF
TRBV11-2	16	TRBJ2-7	NA	NA	TGTGCCAGCAGCCACTCACTTTCGGGGGGCATATACGAGCAGTACTTC	CASSHSLSGGIYEQYF
TRBV19	14	TRBJ1-5	NA	NA	TGTGCCAGTAGTATAGATCTCCTCTATCAGCCCCAGCATTTT	CASSIDLLYQPQHF
TRBV27	13	TRBJ1-1	once	NA	TGTGCCAGCAGTCCCGGACAGTTAGCTGAAGCTTTCTTT	CASSPGQLAEAFF